Listed below are T cell receptor beta chains from one sample, sequenced in a study of human T cells and chemical hapten exposure. TCRdb used MiXCR to reprocess the RACE reads, holding one entry per CDR3 protein. The sample contains 300,000 to 450,000 distinct CDR3 sequences, roughly 4.6% of which appear only once. The specimen comprised whole blood, sampled in connection with sensitization to the hapten diphenylcyclopropenone (DPC). The receptors here all came from a woman aged 50 to 60 with alopecia areata. Some clones in this sample may be carry-over from other donors' samples. Both conserved end residues are part of each CDR3. A D gene is named only where the DNA matches it firmly. Size is omitted from some rows. Given values are once, few, many or a class for expanded clones.

size	V	D	J	DNA	CDR3
NA	TRBV2	TRBD2	TRBJ2-3	TGTGCCAGCGGGGACGGGGGGGTAGCGCAGTATTTT	CASGDGGVAQYF
many	TRBV20-1	NA	TRBJ2-3	TGCAGTGCTAGGAATTCCCGGGGCACAGATACGCAGTATTTT	CSARNSRGTDTQYF
many	TRBV28	TRBD1	TRBJ2-7	TGTGCCAGCAGCCCCCGGACAGGGAGCGAGCAGTACTTC	CASSPRTGSEQYF
NA	TRBV27	NA	TRBJ2-7	TGTGCCAGCAGGGTCGGAGGGGGGGGATACGAGCAGTACTTC	CASRVGGGGYEQYF
few	TRBV21-1	NA	TRBJ1-5	TGTGCCAGCAGTAAGGAGGGGGCGAGGGAGGGCAATCAGCCCCAGCATTTT	CASSKEGAREGNQPQHF
few	TRBV12-3/TRBV12-4	TRBD1	TRBJ1-2	TGTGCCAGCATTGGGACAGGGTTATACTATGGCTACACCTTC	CASIGTGLYYGYTF
NA	TRBV4-3	TRBD1	TRBJ2-2	TGCGCCAGCAGCCTCCAGGGGGCGGTCACCGGGGAGCTGTTTTTT	CASSLQGAVTGELFF
NA	TRBV12-5	NA	TRBJ2-1	TGTGCTAGTGGTTTGGTAGGAACAGGGAGAAACTATGAGCAGTTCTTC	CASGLVGTGRNYEQFF
many	TRBV15	NA	TRBJ2-3	TGTGCCACCAGCCCCCAAACCCCCCCAGATACGCAGTATTTT	CATSPQTPPDTQYF
few	TRBV28	NA	TRBJ1-2	TGTGCCAGCAGTCTAACAGGGTTCCCGGATGGCTACACCTTC	CASSLTGFPDGYTF
few	TRBV4-3	TRBD2	TRBJ2-1	TGCGCCAGCAGCTTGGAGGGAGCGGGGTCCGACAATGAGCAGTTCTTC	CASSLEGAGSDNEQFF
NA	TRBV30	NA	TRBJ1-5	TGTGCCTGGGGCGACAATAGCAATCAGCCCCAGCATTTT	CAWGDNSNQPQHF
few	TRBV7-9	NA	TRBJ1-2	TGTGCCAGCAGCTTAGGCCAGGTCGTTGGCTACACCTTC	CASSLGQVVGYTF
few	TRBV20-1	NA	TRBJ1-2	TGCAGTGCTAGGACAGGCACCAACTATGGCTACACCTTC	CSARTGTNYGYTF
many	TRBV9	NA	TRBJ2-3	TGTGCCAGCAGCCCCCGGATCACAGATACGCAGTATTTT	CASSPRITDTQYF
few	TRBV5-1	NA	TRBJ2-6	TGCGCCAGCAGCGCCCAGGGGGCCAACGTCCTGACTTTC	CASSAQGANVLTF
many	TRBV6-5	TRBD1	TRBJ1-5	TGTGCCAGCAGTTCGACCGGGACAGGGTTCAATCAGCCCCAGCATTTT	CASSSTGTGFNQPQHF
few	TRBV2	TRBD2	TRBJ2-3	TGTGCCAGCAGTGGCACTAGCGGGGCTTCTAATACGCAGTATTTT	CASSGTSGASNTQYF
NA	TRBV6-1	NA	TRBJ2-1	TGTGCCAGCAGTGATAGTAGGGGCGAGCAGTTCTTC	CASSDSRGEQFF
many	TRBV28	NA	TRBJ2-6	TGTGCCATCGGGGCTTTTCAAGGGGCCAACGTCCTGACTTTC	CAIGAFQGANVLTF
NA	TRBV29-1	NA	TRBJ1-2	TGCAGCGTTTCCCGGGACACCTCTAACTATGGCTACACCTTC	CSVSRDTSNYGYTF
few	TRBV7-2	TRBD2	TRBJ2-1	TGTGCCAGCAGCTCCGGACTAGCGAACTACAATGAGCAGTTCTTC	CASSSGLANYNEQFF
NA	TRBV12-3/TRBV12-4	TRBD1	TRBJ1-2	TGTGCCAGCAGTTTCAGGGGGGACTATGGCTACACCTTC	CASSFRGDYGYTF
many	TRBV30	NA	TRBJ2-7	TGTGCCTACGGGACTCCCGGCTACGAGCAGTACTTC	CAYGTPGYEQYF
NA	TRBV12-3/TRBV12-4	TRBD2	TRBJ2-1	TGTGCCAGCAGTTTCCGAGGTAGCGGGAGGGACAATGAGCAGTTCTTC	CASSFRGSGRDNEQFF
NA	TRBV27	TRBD1	TRBJ2-5	TGTGCCAGTGCAGGGGGAGCAGGTGGGACCCAGTACTTC	CASAGGAGGTQYF
few	TRBV6-1	NA	TRBJ2-3	TGTGCCAGCAGTGAAAGCACCCGAGATACGCAGTATTTT	CASSESTRDTQYF
NA	TRBV30	NA	TRBJ1-1	TGTGCGGGAGGCCCAGGAACTATGAACACTGAAGCTTTCTTT	CAGGPGTMNTEAFF
many	TRBV4-3	NA	TRBJ2-5	TGCGCCAGCAGCCAAGGCCGGCGAGAGACCCAGTACTTC	CASSQGRRETQYF
NA	TRBV5-6	NA	TRBJ2-5	TGTGCCAGCAGTCCGGACGGGGGGCGATCCCAAGAGACCCAGTACTTC	CASSPDGGRSQETQYF
NA	TRBV4-1	TRBD1	TRBJ1-2	TGCGCCAGCAGCCAACCGACAGGGCGAAACTATGGCTACACCTTC	CASSQPTGRNYGYTF
many	TRBV5-1	NA	TRBJ1-5	TGCGCCAGCAGCTTGGAAGCGGGGCAGGGTTATAGCAATCAGCCCCAGCATTTT	CASSLEAGQGYSNQPQHF
many	TRBV12-3/TRBV12-4	NA	TRBJ1-4	TGTGCCAGCAGTTTCCGGCGGGTGGGCGAAAAACTGTTTTTT	CASSFRRVGEKLFF
few	TRBV12-3/TRBV12-4	NA	TRBJ1-1	TGTGCCAGCACTAGTGGCGCAGGGCATGACACTGAAGCTTTCTTT	CASTSGAGHDTEAFF
NA	TRBV6-5	TRBD1	TRBJ2-1	TGTGCCAGCAGTTACATGGACAGGGGCTACAATGAGCAGTTCTTC	CASSYMDRGYNEQFF
few	TRBV27	NA	TRBJ2-1	TGTGCCAGCAGTTTTGAATACACTAGGGCCAATGAGCAGTTCTTC	CASSFEYTRANEQFF
many	TRBV6-1	TRBD2	TRBJ2-3	TGTGCCAGCAGGGGGGACGCGGCAACTAGCGGGGCTAGCACAGATACGCAGTATTTT	CASRGDAATSGASTDTQYF
few	TRBV27	TRBD1	TRBJ2-7	TGTGCCAGCAGCCGACAGGGCCACGAGCAGTACTTC	CASSRQGHEQYF
NA	TRBV4-2	NA	TRBJ1-6	TGTGCCAGCGGCCCGGGATTCCTTTCACCCCTCCACTTT	CASGPGFLSPLHF
few	TRBV12-3/TRBV12-4	TRBD1	TRBJ2-1	TGTGCCAGCATCGCAGGGGGTGCGTACAATGAGCAGTTCTTC	CASIAGGAYNEQFF